Shown below are 14 T cell receptor beta chains from a single sample sequenced in a study of T cells in localized non-small cell lung cancer. Clones were sequenced by immunoSEQ multiplex PCR, and TCRdb holds only the in-frame ones, with some missing. The sample includes some 39,000 clones, roughly 90% of them seen just once. The material sequenced was peripheral blood mononuclear cells, taken before any cancer treatment. The receptors were gathered from a male donor aged 60 or over with stage II lung adenocarcinoma.

This chain joins TRBV2 and TRBJ2-7; D remains unclear. CDR3 size: 15 residues. CDR1 and CDR2 (germline): SNHLY, FYNNEI. Trimming took off 8 bases at V and 0 bases at J, with 17 bases between the two ends. CDR3 bases: TGTGCCAGCGGATCGACCGCCGTAGCCTCCTACGAGCAGTACTTC. Translated, it gives CASGSTAVASYEQYF.

This rearrangement joins TRBV5-1 to TRBJ2-7; either TRBD1 or TRBD2 may fit D (5 bases each). CDR1 and CDR2 from the germline V gene are SGHRS and YFSETQ. This CDR3 spans 16 amino acids. Trimming left V 2 bases short and J 3 bases short, with 18 bases between. The CDR3 nucleotides are TGCGCCAGCAGCTTTTTCTCCGGGACGGATGACTACGAGCAGTACTTC. This translates into CASSFFSGTDDYEQYF. Filled out from reference TRBV5-1 and TRBJ2-7, the complete variable domain reads KAGVTQTPRYLIKTRGQQVTLSCSPISGHRSVSWYQQTPGQGLQFLFEYFSETQRNKGNFPGRFSGRQFSNSRSEMNVSTLELGDSALYLCASSFFSGTDDYEQYFGPGTRLTVT.

The chain has TRBV5-1 and TRBJ1-4; D is perhaps TRBD1 (5 bases). The germline V gene encodes CDR1 SGHRS and CDR2 YFSETQ. V shed 7 bases and J shed 0 bases, with 16 bases lying between them. The CDR3 is made up of 16 amino acids. The CDR3 spells CASRQSARSTNEKLFF. The CDR3 DNA follows: TGCGCCAGCCGACAGTCCGCACGGTCAACTAATGAAAAACTGTTTTTT.

This chain uses TRBV7-4 with TRBJ2-4; D perhaps matches TRBD2 (5 bases). The CDR3 consists of 16 residues. V shed 5 bases and J shed 0 bases, with 14 bases lying between them. The germline V gene has CDR1 SGHVT and CDR2 SQSDAQ. The CDR3 DNA follows: TGTGCCAGCAGCCTGGGAGCCGGTATAGCCAAAAACATTCAGTACTTC. It yields the protein CASSLGAGIAKNIQYF.

The J gene is TRBJ1-5, the V gene TRBV19; no clear D. CDR3 length: 15 amino acids. Per the germline V gene, CDR1 is LNHDA and CDR2 is SQIVND (reference sequence). Trimming stripped 4 bases from V and 5 bases from J, with 15 bases between. This chain's CDR3 is CASSTITAGHQPQHF. The CDR3 DNA reads TGTGCCAGTAGTACCATAACCGCTGGGCATCAGCCCCAGCATTTT.

This clone was found once. The chain carries TRBV5-1 and TRBJ1-5; tentative D call: TRBD1 (5 bases). The V end was cut by 4 bases, the J end by 3 bases, with 11 bases between. CDR1 and CDR2 from the germline V gene are SGHRS and YFSETQ. The CDR3 totals 14 residues. CDR3 in amino acids: CASSPGTINQPQHF. The CDR3 nucleotides read TGCGCCAGCAGCCCCGGGACGATCAATCAGCCCCAGCATTTT.

This sequence joins TRBV5-1 and TRBJ1-2; no clear D. Germline CDR1 reads SGHRS; CDR2 reads YFSETQ. CDR3 length equals 13 residues. V was pared by 3 bases and J by 5 bases, with 11 bases between. CDR3 amino acids: CASSSDPGYGYTF. The CDR3 nucleotides read TGCGCCAGCAGCTCGGACCCCGGATATGGCTACACCTTC.

The chain joins TRBV5-1 to TRBJ2-5; the D gene could be TRBD1 or TRBD2 (6 bases each). This CDR3 has 17 amino acids. Germline loops: CDR1 SGHRS, CDR2 YFSETQ. V was shortened by 7 bases and J by 11 bases, with 33 bases between the two germline ends. As DNA, the CDR3 is TGCGCCAGCTCCGATGCCCTCTTGGGGGGCGCGGATGATGAGCAGTACTTC. Its protein product is CASSDALLGGADDEQYF.

The chain links TRBV11-2 to TRBJ2-1, with 8 bases fitting TRBD2. The CDR3 loop spans 16 amino acids. In germline, CDR1 is SGHAT, CDR2 FQNNGV. J lost 4 bases, V lost 2 bases, and 7 bases had no gene match. Written as DNA, the CDR3 is TGTGCCAGCAGCTTAACCCTTAGCGGGGAGTACAATGAGCAGTTCTTC. Translation gives CASSLTLSGEYNEQFF.

The J gene is TRBJ2-3, the V gene TRBV11-3; D possibly corresponds to TRBD2 (5 bases). Trimming pared 5 bases from V and 6 bases from J, leaving 12 bases between. The CDR3 is made up of 13 amino acids. From germline, CDR1 is SGHNT and CDR2 YENEEA. CDR3: CASSPRPGDTQYF. DNA of the CDR3: TGTGCCAGCAGCCCCCGGCCGGGGGATACGCAGTATTTT.

The chain combines TRBV7-8 with TRBJ2-7, with 8 positions matching TRBD2. V lost 5 bases, J lost 2 bases, and 8 bases stayed unmatched. Germline CDR1 SGHVS, CDR2 FQNEAQ. This CDR3 is built from 15 residues. CDR3 loop: CASSPSLAEAYEQYF. The DNA for the CDR3 is TGTGCCAGCAGCCCTTCACTAGCGGAGGCCTACGAGCAGTACTTC.

This clone turned up a few times. This chain uses TRBV19 with TRBJ1-2, with a tentative D call TRBD1 (5 bases). The CDR3 totals 13 residues. Trimming left V 3 bases short and J 7 bases short, with 12 bases between. Looked up from germline, CDR1 is LNHDA and CDR2 is SQIVND (reference sequence). The CDR3 loop reads CASSISTDPGYTF. The CDR3, as DNA: TGTGCCAGTAGTATTTCGACAGACCCTGGCTACACCTTC.

The V and J genes are TRBV6-8 and TRBJ2-3; 9 positions match TRBD1. CDR3 length: 15 amino acids. J lost 5 bases, V lost 10 bases, and 13 bases had no gene match. Germline CDR1 reads MNHGY; CDR2 reads SAAAGT. The DNA for the CDR3 is TGTGCCACCCTATACCCTGACAGGGGGGGAGATACGCAGTATTTT. Amino acid sequence: CATLYPDRGGDTQYF.

The V and J genes are TRBV19 and TRBJ1-2; no firm D call. Germline V gene sequence: CDR1 LNHDA, CDR2 SQIVND (reference sequence). The length of the CDR3 is 13 residues. Trimming stripped 7 bases from V and 2 bases from J, with 11 bases between. This CDR3 is CASKRAQNYGYTF. CDR3 bases: TGTGCCAGTAAACGCGCCCAGAACTATGGCTACACCTTC.